This TCR beta chain derives from a study of blood T cell repertoires in COVID-19. Study overall: Nucleic acid was either cDNA or gDNA, and it came from T cells, B-cell-depleted T cells, or PBMCs.

Assay: immunoSEQ multiplex PCR; the TCRdb copy retains only in-frame clones and omits some. The sample has around 130,000 clones; 70% to 85% are singletons. This receptor was identified in an elderly woman with acute or convalescent COVID-19. Sequencing was done on a sample of peripheral blood.

The DNA for the CDR3 is TGTGCCAGCAGCGCCCAACAGTACACTGAAGCTTTCTTT. This gives the protein CASSAQQYTEAFF. The genes are TRBV7-7 and TRBJ1-1, with D unclear. Germline values: CDR1 SSHAT, CDR2 FNYEAQ (reference sequence). V was cut by 5 bases and J by 3 bases, with 10 bases left in between. This CDR3 is built from 13 residues.